Given below is one T cell receptor beta chain in context. Its specific antigen is unknown. No qualities accompany the bases; no much larger clone lies one base away. The data are from a study of graft-versus-host responses after intestinal transplantation (dated by TCRdb to the early 2020s). Study-level background: Multivisceral, liver-intestinal, or isolated intestinal transplants were received by the recipients. Rather than being sequenced by the commercial service, samples from a few later patients were sequenced in-house on an Illumina MiSeq and processed with MiXCR. Of the roughly 25 intestinal transplant recipients enrolled in the cohort, one of whom was a retransplant, 3 patients without pretransplant specimens were excluded. A peak of at least 4% donor T cells among recipient peripheral blood mononuclear cells was the definition used for donor T cell macrochimerism. After intestinal transplantation, graft-versus-host and host-versus-graft alloreactive T cell clones in the graft, circulation and bone marrow were tracked using bulk TCR-beta CDR3 sequencing. Every recipient was given anti-thymocyte globulin induction, followed by 3 to 4 years of maintenance tacrolimus and steroids. To identify alloreactive clones, pre-transplant mixed lymphocyte reaction products were sequenced and compared with unstimulated pre-transplant donor and recipient T cells. The study at large found these results: In patients with donor T cell macrochimerism, the allografts had high GvH to HvG T cell clonal ratios. Early after transplant, peak levels of circulating GvH clones were found to be associated with declines in HvG clones. GvH clones were detected in recipient bone marrow, and some of these GvH clones were observed earlier in ileal mucosa or blood, consistent with an intestinal mucosal origin. Conclusions were limited by the relatively low number and heterogeneity of intestinal transplant patients.

This sample's time point label indicates: cells obtained before transplantation from donor or recipient. CD3+CD4+ and CD3+CD8+ populations were FACS-sorted from unstimulated pre-transplant donor and recipient cells taken from spleen or lymph nodes. Library preparation was by the immunoSEQ multiplex PCR assay. For most patients, genomic DNA was isolated with the Qiagen DNeasy Blood and Tissue Kit and shipped frozen to Adaptive Biotechnologies for TCR sequencing. For most patients, high-throughput TCR-beta CDR3 sequencing of genomic DNA was performed by Adaptive Biotechnologies. Concerning the study's data processing: TCR sequencing data were retrieved from Adaptive's ImmunoSEQ software for 18 patients, whereas a few other patients were processed with MiXCR and VDJtools. To correct CD4 versus CD8 sorting errors, any sequence found in both subsets at a frequency ratio below 5:1 was removed. CDR3 nucleotide sequences shared between donor and recipient were removed because the origin of such sequences could not be assigned. To count as alloreactive, a clone needed at least 2-fold expansion over unstimulated cells and a minimum CFSE-low frequency of 0.002% (template counts) or 0.001% (read counts). Clones detected in sequenced pre-transplant spleen, lymph node, or MLR CFSE-low populations of the donor or recipient were defined as mappable. Cumulative frequency of alloreactive clones was calculated as a percentage of all sequences weighted by copy number. Here the immuneACCESS table is served through TCRdb, limited to in-frame sequences with V and J called. Missing clones are a known gap in these copies; in checked studies unresolved V genes cover under half, and the rest lacks a known reason. For V, J and clone size, that table is used; D and trimming come from the DNA. For this sample the table gives 85,000 to 100,000 clones, of which almost 90% were detected only once. 0.11% of the sample is taken by the ten largest.

The germline ends are 5 bases apart after V is trimmed by 0 bases and J by 9 bases. The CDR3 starts with the cysteine, ends with the phenylalanine, and has 11 residues. Only CDR3 DNA remains: 33 bases, in frame from the first base. The germline V gene yields LGHNT for CDR1 and FRNRAP for CDR2. The starting material was unstimulated CD4+ T cells sorted from spleen or lymph node cells, obtained before intestinal transplant. This sequence uses TRBV12-5 and TRBJ2-5; TRBD1 could be the D gene, as 5 bases match. The TCR comes from a human donor who received an intestinal transplant. In nucleotide form, the sequence is TGTGCTAGTGGTTTGGTAGGGGCCCAGTACTTC. The translation is CASGLVGAQYF. Reference TRBV12-5 and TRBJ2-5 proteins supply the regions before and after the CDR3; the full variable domain is: DARVTQTPRHKVTEMGQEVTMRCQPILGHNTVFWYRQTMMQGLELLAYFRNRAPLDDSGMPKDRFSAEMPDATLATLKIQPSEPRDSAVYFCASGLVGAQYFGPGTRLLVL.